This T cell receptor (beta chain) was sequenced for a study of T cell responses to AZD1222 COVID-19 vaccine. Findings and caveats of the study: Repertoires were obtained only post-peak T cell response. Only a handful of individuals given AZD1222 were seropositive at baseline.

The repertoire was sequenced with immunoSEQ multiplex PCR; TCRdb's copy has only in-frame clones and lacks some. Of around 100,000 clones listed, roughly 90% are singletons. As to this clone: Its antigen is currently unknown.

Per germline, CDR1 SGHDT and CDR2 YYEEEE. The CDR3 consists of 14 residues. V was cut by 4 bases and J by 7 bases, with 18 bases left in between. The chain uses TRBV5-6 and TRBJ2-7; D not resolved. The sequenced sample was peripheral blood, obtained on day 0 of AZD1222 vaccination. The receptor was isolated from an adult in good health. The CDR3 reads CASSRSVVVPEQYF. The CDR3 DNA reads as TGTGCCAGCAGCCGGAGTGTCGTAGTGCCGGAGCAGTACTTC. Full variable domain (rest looked up from reference TRBV5-6 and TRBJ2-7): DAGVTQSPTHLIKTRGQQVTLRCSPKSGHDTVSWYQQALGQGPQFIFQYYEEEERQRGNFPDRFSGHQFPNYSSELNVNALLLGDSALYLCASSRSVVVPEQYFGPGTRLTVT.